This T cell receptor (beta chain) was identified in a study of breast tumors, draining lymph nodes, adjacent tissues. Study-wide results and caveats: Tumor TCR diversity was below lymph nodes but above nontumor tissue.

One entry per CDR3 protein results from TCRdb running MiXCR on the multiplex PCR reads. In the table there are 150,000 to 200,000 distinct CDR3 sequences, 30% to 35% of which are singletons. Breast cancer patients provided tissue from their axillary draining lymph nodes. This clonotype was seen repeatedly, ten times or more. Its matching antigen is unknown. The clonotype was recovered from a female donor with breast cancer. Some clones in this sample may be carry-over from other donors' samples. Sequenced: axillary lymph node tissue.

CDR3 region: CASSLASGTVYNEQFF. Here the CDR3 DNA reads TGCGCCAGCAGCTTGGCCTCCGGGACAGTCTACAATGAGCAGTTCTTC. The rearrangement uses TRBV5-1 and TRBJ2-1; 7 nucleotides align to TRBD1. The CDR3 contains 16 residues. The J segment lost 3 bases and the V segment lost 0 bases, leaving 6 bases of the junction unmatched. The germline V gene encodes CDR1 SGHRS and CDR2 YFSETQ.